The source of this T cell receptor beta chain is a study of blood T cell repertoires in COVID-19. Turning to the study itself: Collection of acute and convalescent COVID-19 samples took place in the United States, Italy and Spain. The cDNA or gDNA used as material had been derived from T cells, B-cell-depleted T cells, or PBMCs.

Worth noting for this clone: A read error may account for a junction end that differs from germline.

How the authors handled the data: By means of reference gene primer amplification, nucleated cell counts were estimated. Repertoires were generated with immunoSEQ multiplex PCR, while TCRdb's copy carries only in-frame clones and drops some. That table is the source of V, J and clone size, and D and trimming were worked out from the DNA. The table has approximately 220,000 clones, roughly 84% seen once. The sequencing sample was made of peripheral blood. This TCR came from a man aged 40-50 years with acute or convalescent COVID-19.

The CDR3 DNA follows: TGTGCCAGCAGCGAAGACAGGTTGAACACTGAAGCTTTCTTT. It yields the protein CASSEDRLNTEAFF. This chain connects TRBV6-1 to TRBJ1-1; perhaps TRBD1 as D (6 bases). Germline V gene sequence: CDR1 MNHNS, CDR2 SASEGT. The CDR3 consists of 14 residues.